This TCR beta chain was observed in a study of T cells after yellow fever vaccination (dated by TCRdb to between 2018 and 2021). For context, the study as a whole: The SMART-Seq v4 Ultra Low Input RNA kit was used to prepare libraries from fractions with low cell numbers. To follow T-cell clones before and after both primary and booster YFV17D yellow fever vaccination, bulk TCR alpha and beta repertoires underwent longitudinal sequencing. Two healthy male donors, one aged 18 to 29 and one aged 30 to 40 years, made up the cohort. Blood samples were taken at several timepoints before and after primary and secondary immunization, and bulk PBMC replicates and cell subsets were isolated. Overall results and qualifications from the work: Compared with the primary T-cell response, the secondary T-cell response was weaker but faster, peaking on day 5 rather than day 15. Only a couple of donors were included in the study, so the extent to which the findings can be generalized is limited. Most clones expanded after primary vaccination were re-detected after the booster (around 96% of CD4 and more than 70% of CD8), suggesting broad memory maintenance. Because abundant contaminating clonotypes from the bulk population could be contained in FACS-sorted repertoires, computational filtering was required. A small fraction of clonotypes showed up in both the CD4 and CD8 compartments, probably as a result of convergent recombination.

This sample was sequenced with an Illumina NovaSeq 6000. TCR cDNA was synthesized by 5'RACE template switching, through which a universal primer site and unique molecular identifiers were introduced. Priming for cDNA synthesis came from both the TCR alpha and TCR beta constant segments. Library amplification involved two PCR steps, and the second step added sample barcodes and sequencing adapters. Sequencing of the libraries was done on either Illumina HiSeq 2500 (2x100 bp) or NovaSeq (2x150 bp). As for the original processing: MIGEC was used to demultiplex reads and collapse the reads into UMI consensus sequences, and MiXCR was used for V(D)J alignment. Vaccine-responding clonotypes were identified with edgeR using replicate PBMC samples, with FDR below 0.01 and a log2 fold change above 5 up to day 15 being required. Each bulk clonotype received a CD4 or CD8 identity based on whether the sequenced CD4 or CD8 repertoire contained that clonotype at higher abundance. The public reads were reanalyzed by TCRdb: fastp trimming at Q25, MiXCR alignment, in-frame beta chains only. CDR3 protein duplicates are merged, each entry listing the most common genes and DNA. These V and J calls derive from TCRdb rather than the authors' analysis. The sample table contains about 320,000 distinct CDR3 sequences; only one count was recorded for approximately 11% of them. Clones ranked in the top ten supply roughly 3% of the sample.

According to the germline V gene, CDR1 reads SGHTA and CDR2 reads FQGNSA. At the junction V is shortened by 1 base and J by 5 bases, with 10 bases in between. The CDR3 measures 14 amino acids from cysteine to phenylalanine. The DNA shown is the 42-base CDR3, in frame from base 1. Note on this clonotype: Which antigen it targets is not known. The sample holds no much larger clone one base away, and base qualities are not on file.

This specimen's treatment or condition label, interpreted: live attenuated yellow fever vaccine strain. PBMCs were isolated from peripheral blood using a standard Ficoll-Paque protocol. Dynabeads CD4 and CD8 positive selection kits were used to isolate CD4 and CD8 T-cell fractions. RNA was extracted with TriZol from bulk PBMCs, CD4 and CD8 fractions, and dextramer-positive and dextramer-negative fractions. This TCR came from a man younger than 35 who received the YFV17D yellow fever vaccine. The sequencing used CD4+ T cells sorted from PBMCs, collected 45 days after the yellow fever booster vaccination. The chain is assembled from TRBV7-2 and TRBJ2-3, with TRBD1 perhaps the D gene, on 6 matching bases. The CDR3 reads as follows: CASSLGVRGDTQYF. The sequenced DNA: TGTGCCAGCAGCTTAGGCGTCAGGGGAGATACGCAGTATTTT.